This is a list of T cell receptor beta chains from one sample in a study of T cells in Graves' hyperthyroidism and ophthalmopathy. MiXCR, run by TCRdb on the multiplex PCR reads, gives a single entry per CDR3 protein. The sample shows 250,000 or so distinct CDR3 sequences, roughly 15% of them seen only once. The source material was blood. These receptors were collected from a woman between 35 and 50 years old with Graves' hyperthyroidism that later progressed to Graves' ophthalmopathy. Each CDR3 is given with its conserved first and last residue. A D gene is named only where the DNA matches it firmly. Clone sizes are given selectively: once, few, many, or a class where the clone is expanded.

TRBD1,TRBJ2-1,TRBV6-2/TRBV6-3,NA,TGTGCCAGCACCTCCGGGACAGGTCTTTACAATGAGCAGTTCTTC,CASTSGTGLYNEQFF
NA,TRBJ1-1,TRBV7-9,many,TGTGCCAGCAGCTTAGGCCGATCGAACACTGAAGCTTTCTTT,CASSLGRSNTEAFF
NA,TRBJ2-2,TRBV28,many,TGTGCCAGCAGTTTAGGGGGGTTGACAGGGACGAACACCGGGGAGCTGTTTTTT,CASSLGGLTGTNTGELFF
NA,TRBJ2-5,TRBV12-3/TRBV12-4,many,TGTGCCAGCAGTTTGGACGGACAAGAGACCCAGTACTTC,CASSLDGQETQYF
TRBD1,TRBJ2-7,TRBV13,many,TGTGCCAGCAGTCCTGGACAGGCCCCTTCCTACGAGCAGTACTTC,CASSPGQAPSYEQYF
NA,TRBJ2-3,TRBV6-1,many,TGTGCCAGCAGTGAAATGACTAGTCTTAGCACAGATACGCAGTATTTT,CASSEMTSLSTDTQYF
NA,TRBJ2-7,TRBV2,many,TGTGCCAGCAGTTATTTGGGACACTCTCCCCTCGAGCAGTACTTC,CASSYLGHSPLEQYF
TRBD2,TRBJ2-5,TRBV18,many,TGTGCCAGCTCACCCGACGGGGTAGCGGGAGTGCAGACCCAGTACTTC,CASSPDGVAGVQTQYF
TRBD1,TRBJ2-7,TRBV18,many,TGTGCCAGCTCACCACCTGGGACAGGGGGCATCGGGGAGCAGTACTTC,CASSPPGTGGIGEQYF
TRBD1,TRBJ2-3,TRBV10-3,many,TGTGCCATCAGTAATCCGGGACAGGGAACAGATACGCAGTATTTT,CAISNPGQGTDTQYF
TRBD2,TRBJ2-1,TRBV20-1,many,TGCTCCCTAGCGGGAGGGTCCTGGAATGAGCAGTTCTTC,CSLAGGSWNEQFF
TRBD2,TRBJ2-7,TRBV6-6,many,TGTGCCAGCAGTTACGAGGGAGGGGCACCCAGCGAGCAGTACTTC,CASSYEGGAPSEQYF
NA,TRBJ1-1,TRBV6-1,many,TGTGCCAGCAGTGAAGTAAGGTCCTCCGCCGCTGAAGCTTTCTTT,CASSEVRSSAAEAFF
NA,TRBJ2-1,TRBV6-1,many,TGTGCCAGCAGCCCTCTCCAATTCTGGGGGAGCTCCTACAATGAGCAGTTCTTC,CASSPLQFWGSSYNEQFF
NA,TRBJ1-1,TRBV29-1,many,TGCAGCGTTGAGAGGGGTGTTGGCACTGAAGCTTTCTTT,CSVERGVGTEAFF
TRBD1,TRBJ1-2,TRBV28,NA,TGTGCCAGCCGGGACAGGGCTAACTATGGCTACACCTTC,CASRDRANYGYTF
NA,TRBJ2-2,TRBV5-4,many,TGTGCCAGCAGCTTGTTTTCCCTGAACACCGGGGAGCTGTTTTTT,CASSLFSLNTGELFF
TRBD1,TRBJ1-2,TRBV7-2,NA,TGTGCCAGCAGCTTGTCCGACAGGGCCCCTCATACTAACTATGGCTACACCTTC,CASSLSDRAPHTNYGYTF
TRBD2,TRBJ2-3,TRBV3-1,many,TGTGCCAGCAGCCAGGGACTAGCGGGAGGGCTGTCGACAGATACGCAGTATTTT,CASSQGLAGGLSTDTQYF
TRBD2,TRBJ2-2,TRBV12-3/TRBV12-4,many,TGTGCCAGCCAGTGGCGGGAGGGCCTTGGAACCGGGGAGCTGTTTTTT,CASQWREGLGTGELFF
NA,TRBJ2-3,TRBV28,many,TGTGCCAGCAGTTTTTTATCTGACGGGAATACGCAGTATTTT,CASSFLSDGNTQYF
NA,TRBJ2-7,TRBV6-2/TRBV6-3,NA,TGTGCCAGCAGTCCGCTAGGGCCTTCCTACGAGCAGTACTTC,CASSPLGPSYEQYF
NA,TRBJ1-6,TRBV7-2,many,TGTGCCAGCAGCTTTGAAGGAGTTTCACCCCTCCACTTT,CASSFEGVSPLHF
TRBD1,TRBJ1-6,TRBV14,few,TGTGCCAGCAGCCCCAACAATTGGGGCAGGGGGCGTTCACCCCTCCACTTT,CASSPNNWGRGRSPLHF
TRBD2,TRBJ2-5,TRBV20-1,many,TGCAGTGCTAGAGTGGCGGCTAGCGGGATAGTTTACCAAGAGACCCAGTACTTC,CSARVAASGIVYQETQYF
NA,TRBJ1-2,TRBV13,NA,TGTGCCAGCAGCCCAACCCTCGACCGATTCTATGGCTACACCTTC,CASSPTLDRFYGYTF
NA,TRBJ2-1,TRBV3-1,many,TGTGCCAGCAGCCCGTCTGAGATGGCTGAGCAGTTCTTC,CASSPSEMAEQFF
TRBD2,TRBJ2-1,TRBV19,many,TGTGCCAGTACCCTGACTAGCCGCTCCTACAATGAGCAGTTCTTC,CASTLTSRSYNEQFF
NA,TRBJ2-5,TRBV6-1,many,TGTGCCAGCAGTAAACAACTGACTAGTCCTCAGACCCAGTACTTC,CASSKQLTSPQTQYF
TRBD1,TRBJ1-4,TRBV9,NA,TGTGCCAGCAGCTCCGGGACAGGGGGTGAAAAACTGTTTTTT,CASSSGTGGEKLFF
NA,TRBJ2-7,TRBV6-1,many,TGTGCCAGCGAGGCTCGGTCGACCTACGAGCAGTACTTC,CASEARSTYEQYF
TRBD2,TRBJ2-2,TRBV4-1,many,TGCGCCAGCAGCCGCCTAGCGGGAGGGTACACCGGGGAGCTGTTTTTT,CASSRLAGGYTGELFF
TRBD1,TRBJ2-7,TRBV19,many,TGTGCCAGTAGTCGATGGGACAGTCCCTACGAGCAGTACTTC,CASSRWDSPYEQYF
NA,TRBJ2-7,TRBV6-2/TRBV6-3,NA,TGTGCCAGCAGTTACTCCGTCGCACCCGCGGAGGTGGAGCAGTACTTC,CASSYSVAPAEVEQYF
NA,TRBJ1-5,TRBV28,many,TGTGCCAGCAGTGTGAGGGGACTAGCGAATCAGCCCCAGCATTTT,CASSVRGLANQPQHF
NA,TRBJ1-2,TRBV6-1,many,TGTGCCAGCAGTGAAGGGCAGTTCTCCTATGGCTACACCTTC,CASSEGQFSYGYTF
NA,TRBJ2-5,TRBV12-3/TRBV12-4,many,TGTGCCAGCGGACTTGAAGAGACCCAGTACTTC,CASGLEETQYF
NA,TRBJ2-2,TRBV12-3/TRBV12-4,few,TGTGCCTCCCCTCGCCTTAGGGGGGAGCTGTTTTTT,CASPRLRGELFF
NA,TRBJ1-2,TRBV12-3/TRBV12-4,many,TGTGCCAGCAGTTTAGTAGGGTATGGCTACACCTTC,CASSLVGYGYTF
TRBD2,TRBJ2-1,TRBV12-3/TRBV12-4,NA,TGTGCCAGCAGTTTTTCGGCTAGCGGGAGTTATATGGATGAGCAGTTCTTC,CASSFSASGSYMDEQFF
NA,TRBJ2-7,TRBV20-1,many,TGCAGTGCTAGAGGGCAAACCTCCTACGAGCAGTACTTC,CSARGQTSYEQYF
NA,TRBJ2-1,TRBV7-9,many,TGTGCCAGCAGCTCTCGGGACTCCGGGAATGAGCAGTTCTTC,CASSSRDSGNEQFF
NA,TRBJ1-4,TRBV5-1,many,TGCGCCAGCAGCTTGGATGGGGCAGGGGAAGAAAAACTGTTTTTT,CASSLDGAGEEKLFF
TRBD2,TRBJ2-7,TRBV4-1,many,TGCGCCAGCAGCCAAAGACTAGCGGGAGAGCGAGTCTACGAGCAGTACTTC,CASSQRLAGERVYEQYF
NA,TRBJ1-2,TRBV7-9,many,TGTGCCAGCAGCTTAACGGGGAGGGCATATGGCTACACCTTC,CASSLTGRAYGYTF